This TCR beta chain originates from a study of T cells in Graves' hyperthyroidism and ophthalmopathy. For the study at large: It was at initial diagnosis, before any treatment, that peripheral blood was collected.

This clonotype was detected only a few times. CDR3 size: 14 residues. The V and J ends lost 1 base and 4 bases respectively, with 11 bases between them. CDR1 is DFQATT, CDR2 SNEGSKA, per germline (reference sequence). RNA transcripts gave rise to amplified TCR beta CDR3 regions. The primer set for the first-round RT-PCR of the TCR CDR3 was HTBI. TCRdb used MiXCR to reprocess the multiplex PCR reads, holding one entry per CDR3 protein. The data contain 500,000 to 550,000 distinct CDR3 sequences, about 20% of them singletons. Sequencing was carried out using blood. The rearrangement uses TRBV20-1 and TRBJ1-5; TRBD1 might be the D (6 bases). The receptor was isolated from a man aged 40-50 years with Graves' ophthalmopathy. The DNA for the CDR3 is TGCAGTGCTAGAGGCCCAGGGGTTAATCAGCCCCAGCATTTT. Its protein product is CSARGPGVNQPQHF.